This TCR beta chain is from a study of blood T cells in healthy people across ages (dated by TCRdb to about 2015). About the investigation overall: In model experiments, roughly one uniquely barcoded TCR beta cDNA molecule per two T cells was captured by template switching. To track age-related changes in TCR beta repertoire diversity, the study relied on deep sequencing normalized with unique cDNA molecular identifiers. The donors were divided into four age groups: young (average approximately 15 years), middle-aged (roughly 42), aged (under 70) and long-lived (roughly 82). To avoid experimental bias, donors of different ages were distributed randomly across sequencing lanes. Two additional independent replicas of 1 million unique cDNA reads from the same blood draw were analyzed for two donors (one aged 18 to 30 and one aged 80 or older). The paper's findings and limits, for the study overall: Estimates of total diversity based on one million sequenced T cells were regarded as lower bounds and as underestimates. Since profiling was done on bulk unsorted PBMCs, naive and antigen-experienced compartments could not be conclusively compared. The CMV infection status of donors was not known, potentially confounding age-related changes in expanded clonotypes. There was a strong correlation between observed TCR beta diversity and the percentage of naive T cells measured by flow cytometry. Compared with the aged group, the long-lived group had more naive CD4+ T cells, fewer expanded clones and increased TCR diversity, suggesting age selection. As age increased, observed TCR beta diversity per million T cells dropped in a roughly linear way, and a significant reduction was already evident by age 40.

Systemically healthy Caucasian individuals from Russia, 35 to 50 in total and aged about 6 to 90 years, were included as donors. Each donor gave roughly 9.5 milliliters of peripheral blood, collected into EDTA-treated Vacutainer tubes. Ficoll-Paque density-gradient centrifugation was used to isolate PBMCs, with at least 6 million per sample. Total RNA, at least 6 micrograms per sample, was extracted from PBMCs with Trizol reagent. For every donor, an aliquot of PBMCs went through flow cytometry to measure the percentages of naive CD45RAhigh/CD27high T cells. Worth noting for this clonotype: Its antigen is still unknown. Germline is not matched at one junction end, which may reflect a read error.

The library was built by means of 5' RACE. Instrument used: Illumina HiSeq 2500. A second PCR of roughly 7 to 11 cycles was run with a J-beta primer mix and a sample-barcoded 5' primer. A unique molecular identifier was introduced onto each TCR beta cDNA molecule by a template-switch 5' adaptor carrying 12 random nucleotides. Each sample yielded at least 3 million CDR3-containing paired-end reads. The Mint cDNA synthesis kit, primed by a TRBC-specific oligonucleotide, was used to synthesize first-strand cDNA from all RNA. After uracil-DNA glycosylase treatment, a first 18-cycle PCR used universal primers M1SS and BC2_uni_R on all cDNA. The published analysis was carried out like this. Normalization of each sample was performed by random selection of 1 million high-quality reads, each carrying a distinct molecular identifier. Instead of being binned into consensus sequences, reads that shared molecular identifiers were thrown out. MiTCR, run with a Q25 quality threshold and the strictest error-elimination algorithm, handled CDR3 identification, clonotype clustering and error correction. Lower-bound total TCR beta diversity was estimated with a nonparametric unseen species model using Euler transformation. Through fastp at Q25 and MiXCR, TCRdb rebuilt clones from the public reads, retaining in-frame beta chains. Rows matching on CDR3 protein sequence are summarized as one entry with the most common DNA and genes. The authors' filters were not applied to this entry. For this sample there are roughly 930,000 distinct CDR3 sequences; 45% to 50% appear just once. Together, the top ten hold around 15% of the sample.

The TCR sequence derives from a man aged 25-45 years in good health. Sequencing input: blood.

The sequence in DNA is TGTGCCAGCAGCGACCAAGGTCCGGGAGTGTTGAATAAGTCACCCCTCCACTTT. This encodes CASSDQGPGVLNKSPLHF. The rearrangement combines TRBV14 with TRBJ1-6; no D gene can be assigned with confidence. The CDR3 sequence holds 18 residues, the cysteine and phenylalanine included. Only the CDR3 DNA stays, 54 bases, in frame from base 1. CDR1 and CDR2, per the germline V gene, are SGHDN and FVKESK.